These T cell receptor beta chains were read from a single sample in a study of human T cells and chemical hapten exposure. TCRdb itself ran the RACE reads through MiXCR, one entry per CDR3 protein. This sample has over 100,000 distinct CDR3 sequences, with 9.2% found just once. The sample here was whole blood, taken in connection with sensitization to the hapten diphenylcyclopropenone (DPC). All receptors derive from a woman aged 40 to 49 with alopecia areata. Some clones in this sample may be carry-over from other donors' samples. The CDR3 runs from the conserved cysteine through the conserved F or W. D genes are given only for firm matches. A clone size is listed for some rows: how often the clone was seen (once, few, many), or a class if it is expanded.

v_call	j_call	cdr3_length	d_call	clone_size	cdr3_nt	cdr3_aa
TRBV4-3	TRBJ1-5	15	NA	NA	TGCGCCAGCAGCCAAGACAGGGACCTCAATCAGCCCCAGCATTTT	CASSQDRDLNQPQHF
TRBV2	TRBJ2-4	15	NA	NA	TGTGCCAGCAGTGAAGCGTCTGCCTCAGCGGGCATTCAGTACTTC	CASSEASASAGIQYF
TRBV5-1	TRBJ2-4	18	NA	few	TGCGCCAGCAGCTTTCAGGGGTCGCGGTTACTAGCCAAAAACATTCAGTACTTC	CASSFQGSRLLAKNIQYF
TRBV11-2	TRBJ1-4	15	NA	many	TGTGCCAGCAGCTTAGTGCGGTCAACTAATGAAAAACTGTTTTTT	CASSLVRSTNEKLFF
TRBV29-1	TRBJ1-5	13	NA	once	TGCAGCGTTAGCGGTTCTAGCAATCAGCCCCAGCATTTT	CSVSGSSNQPQHF
TRBV11-2	TRBJ2-7	14	TRBD2	NA	TGTGCCAGCAGCTTAATGGGACTAAGGTACGAGCAGTACTTC	CASSLMGLRYEQYF
TRBV27	TRBJ1-1	14	NA	few	TGTGCCAGCAGTTCCCAGGGGCGGAGGACTGAAGCTTTCTTT	CASSSQGRRTEAFF
TRBV6-2/TRBV6-3	TRBJ2-5	14	NA	many	TGTGCCAGCAGTTACGGGCAGTCCCAAGAGACCCAGTACTTC	CASSYGQSQETQYF
TRBV27	TRBJ1-5	14	NA	many	TGTGCCAGCAGTTTAACGAGGAGCAATCAGCCCCAGCATTTT	CASSLTRSNQPQHF
TRBV3-1	TRBJ1-6	16	NA	NA	TGTGCCAGCAGCCAGGGCCTGGGACTGACCAATTCACCCCTCCACTTT	CASSQGLGLTNSPLHF
TRBV5-5	TRBJ1-5	15	NA	few	TGTGCCAGCAGCTTGGCGGCAGGCAGGGATCAGCCCCAGCATTTT	CASSLAAGRDQPQHF
TRBV20-1	TRBJ2-7	15	TRBD1	few	TGCAGTGCGGGAATCCGACAGGGTAGCCGTTACGAGCAGTACTTC	CSAGIRQGSRYEQYF
TRBV20-1	TRBJ2-7	16	TRBD2	NA	TGCAGTGCTAGGCATCGCGGACTAGCGGGCGTCTACGAGCAGTACTTC	CSARHRGLAGVYEQYF
TRBV20-1	TRBJ2-3	12	NA	few	TGCAGTGCTAGAGGGCGCCCAGATACGCAGTATTTT	CSARGRPDTQYF
TRBV29-1	TRBJ1-1	13	TRBD1	few	TGCAGCGTTAGCACAGGGGGCAATACTGAAGCTTTCTTT	CSVSTGGNTEAFF
TRBV6-6	TRBJ2-2	14	TRBD1	few	TGTGCCAGCAGTCTGGGACAGTACACCGGGGAGCTGTTTTTT	CASSLGQYTGELFF
TRBV7-9	TRBJ1-4	12	NA	many	TGTGCCAGCAGCCCGCCCCGTGAAAAACTGTTTTTT	CASSPPREKLFF
TRBV9	TRBJ1-6	15	NA	many	TGTGCCAGCAGGAGTGGGGTCTCCTATAATTCACCCCTCCACTTT	CASRSGVSYNSPLHF
TRBV27	TRBJ1-2	17	NA	many	TGTGCCAGCAGTTCCCCTTCCAGGGATAGAGTGGACTATGGCTACACCTTC	CASSSPSRDRVDYGYTF
TRBV7-8	TRBJ2-3	18	TRBD2	few	TGTGCCAGCAGCTTAGTAGCTGCTAGCGGGGGGGCCGTAGATACGCAGTATTTT	CASSLVAASGGAVDTQYF
TRBV9	TRBJ1-1	16	TRBD1	many	TGTGCCAGCAGCCCCCAGCAGGGGACAGGGGCCACTGAAGCTTTCTTT	CASSPQQGTGATEAFF
TRBV9	TRBJ1-1	13	NA	few	TGTGCCAGCAGCGTAGCAGGGAACACTGAAGCTTTCTTT	CASSVAGNTEAFF
TRBV6-2/TRBV6-3	TRBJ1-2	13	TRBD1	many	TGTGCCAGCAGTCGACAGGGGAACTATGGCTACACCTTC	CASSRQGNYGYTF
TRBV29-1	TRBJ1-5	13	TRBD1	NA	TGCAGCGTAGACACAGGGGGCGGTCAGCCCCAGCATTTT	CSVDTGGGQPQHF
TRBV27	TRBJ2-7	15	TRBD2	few	TGTGCCAGCAGTTTTCGGGGGGGCAGCTCCTACGAGCAGTACTTC	CASSFRGGSSYEQYF
TRBV19	TRBJ2-3	16	NA	few	TGTGCCAGTCGACCAGGAGGCAGGGGGGGGTCGGATACGCAGTATTTT	CASRPGGRGGSDTQYF
TRBV10-3	TRBJ1-4	15	NA	many	TGTGCCATCAGTGAGTCGTTAGGTTCTAATGAAAAACTGTTTTTT	CAISESLGSNEKLFF
TRBV6-6	TRBJ1-4	13	NA	many	TGTGCCAGCAGGGGCGGGTCTAATGAAAAACTGTTTTTT	CASRGGSNEKLFF
TRBV11-2	TRBJ1-4	16	TRBD1	few	TGTGCCAGCAGCTTAGTGCAGGGGGCGCCGGGGGAAAAACTGTTTTTT	CASSLVQGAPGEKLFF
TRBV3-1	TRBJ2-3	14	NA	few	TGTGCCAGCAGCCAGGGACTTGCAACAGATACGCAGTATTTT	CASSQGLATDTQYF
TRBV7-2	TRBJ1-1	14	NA	few	TGTGCCAGCAGCCGGGCCCTTATGGACACTGAAGCTTTCTTT	CASSRALMDTEAFF
TRBV2	TRBJ2-4	16	NA	NA	TGTGCCAGCAGGCCTCCCAGGGGAGGGGCCAAAAACATTCAGTACTTC	CASRPPRGGAKNIQYF